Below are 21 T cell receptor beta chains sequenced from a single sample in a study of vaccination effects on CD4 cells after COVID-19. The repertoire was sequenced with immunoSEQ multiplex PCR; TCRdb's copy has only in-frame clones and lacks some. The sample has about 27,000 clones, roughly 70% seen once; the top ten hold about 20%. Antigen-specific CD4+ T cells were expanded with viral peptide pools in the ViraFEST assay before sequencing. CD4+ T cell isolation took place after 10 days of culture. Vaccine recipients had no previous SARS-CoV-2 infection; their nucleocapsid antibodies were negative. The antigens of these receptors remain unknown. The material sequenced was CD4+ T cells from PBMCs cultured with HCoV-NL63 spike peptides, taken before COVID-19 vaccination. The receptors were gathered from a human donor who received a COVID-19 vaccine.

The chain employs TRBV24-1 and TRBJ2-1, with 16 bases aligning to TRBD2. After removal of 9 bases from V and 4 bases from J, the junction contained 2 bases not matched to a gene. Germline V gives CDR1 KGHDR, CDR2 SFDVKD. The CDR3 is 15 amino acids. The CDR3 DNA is TGTGCCACCGGGGGACTAGCGGGAGGGTACAATGAGCAGTTCTTC. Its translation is CATGGLAGGYNEQFF.

The CDR3 DNA reads as TGTGCCAGCAGGGTGGGACAGTTATTCCACGAGCAGTACTTC. Its protein is CASRVGQLFHEQYF. This chain links TRBV6-6 with TRBJ2-7; TRBD1 matches at 7 bases. V trimming: 6 bases; J trimming: 5 bases; junction bases outside the gene matches: 10. The CDR3 is 14 residues long. Germline lookup yields CDR1 MNHNY and CDR2 SVGAGI (reference sequence).

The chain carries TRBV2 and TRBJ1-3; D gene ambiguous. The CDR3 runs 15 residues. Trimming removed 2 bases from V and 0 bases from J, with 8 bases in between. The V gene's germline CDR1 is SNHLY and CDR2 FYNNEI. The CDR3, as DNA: TGTGCCAGCAGTGAAAGGCCGAGCTCTGGAAACACCATATATTTT. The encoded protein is CASSERPSSGNTIYF. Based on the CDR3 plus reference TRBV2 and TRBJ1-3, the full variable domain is EPEVTQTPSHQVTQMGQEVILRCVPISNHLYFYWYRQILGQKVEFLVSFYNNEISEKSEIFDDQFSVERPDGSNFTLKIRSTKLEDSAMYFCASSERPSSGNTIYFGEGSWLTVV.

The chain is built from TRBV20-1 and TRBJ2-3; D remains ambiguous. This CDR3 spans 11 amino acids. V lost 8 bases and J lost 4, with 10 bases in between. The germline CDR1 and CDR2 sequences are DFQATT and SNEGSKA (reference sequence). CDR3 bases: TGCAGTCCCGCCCGGCCAGATACGCAGTATTTT. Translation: CSPARPDTQYF.

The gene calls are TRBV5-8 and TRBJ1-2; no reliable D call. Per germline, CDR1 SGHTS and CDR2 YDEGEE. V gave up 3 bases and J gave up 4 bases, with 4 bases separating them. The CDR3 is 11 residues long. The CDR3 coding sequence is TGTGCCAGCAGCTACTCCTATGGCTACACCTTC. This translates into CASSYSYGYTF.

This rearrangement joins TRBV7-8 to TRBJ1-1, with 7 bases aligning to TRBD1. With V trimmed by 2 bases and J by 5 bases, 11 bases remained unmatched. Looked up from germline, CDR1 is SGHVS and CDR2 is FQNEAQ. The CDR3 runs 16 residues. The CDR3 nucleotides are TGTGCCAGCAGCTTACTCAACACAGGGGCGGTAACTGAAGCTTTCTTT. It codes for CASSLLNTGAVTEAFF.

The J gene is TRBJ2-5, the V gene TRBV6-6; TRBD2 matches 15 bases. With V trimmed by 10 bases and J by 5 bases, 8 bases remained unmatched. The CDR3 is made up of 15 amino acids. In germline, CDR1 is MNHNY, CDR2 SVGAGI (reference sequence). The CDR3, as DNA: TGTGCCACTCGGACTAGCGGGGGGGCAGGGGAGACCCAGTACTTC. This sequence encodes CATRTSGGAGETQYF.

The CDR3 sequence is CASSQDGGEQFF. The CDR3 DNA reads as TGTGCCAGCAGCCAAGATGGAGGGGAGCAGTTCTTC. This chain uses TRBV14 with TRBJ2-1, with D perhaps matching TRBD2 (6 bases). Germline V CDR1 and CDR2: SGHDN, FVKESK. The CDR3 consists of 12 residues. Deletions cut 0 bases from V and 10 bases from J, with 7 bases between.

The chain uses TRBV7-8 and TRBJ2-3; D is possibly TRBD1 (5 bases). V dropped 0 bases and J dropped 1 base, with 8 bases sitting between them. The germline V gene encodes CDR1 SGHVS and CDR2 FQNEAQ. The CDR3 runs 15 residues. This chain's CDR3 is CASSLALGGTDTQYF. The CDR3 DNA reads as TGTGCCAGCAGCTTAGCCCTAGGGGGCACAGATACGCAGTATTTT.

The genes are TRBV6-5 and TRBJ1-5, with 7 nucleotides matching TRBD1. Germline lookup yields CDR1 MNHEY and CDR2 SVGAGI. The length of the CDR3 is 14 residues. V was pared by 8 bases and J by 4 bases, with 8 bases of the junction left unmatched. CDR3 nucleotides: TGTGCCAGCGGCCACAGGGGTGCAAATCAGCCCCAGCATTTT. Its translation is CASGHRGANQPQHF.

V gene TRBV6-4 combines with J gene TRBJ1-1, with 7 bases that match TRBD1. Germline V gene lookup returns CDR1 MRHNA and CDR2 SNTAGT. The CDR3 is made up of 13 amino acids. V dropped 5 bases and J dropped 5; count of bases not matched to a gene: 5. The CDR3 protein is CASSTQGGTEAFF. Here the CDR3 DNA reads TGTGCCAGCAGTACCCAGGGGGGGACTGAAGCTTTCTTT.

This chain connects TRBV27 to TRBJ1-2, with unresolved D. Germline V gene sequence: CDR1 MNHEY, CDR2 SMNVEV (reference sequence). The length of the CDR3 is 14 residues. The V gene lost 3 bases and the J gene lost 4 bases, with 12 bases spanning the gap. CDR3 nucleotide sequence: TGTGCCAGCAGTTTTCAGGCCGACACCTATGGCTACACCTTC. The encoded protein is CASSFQADTYGYTF.

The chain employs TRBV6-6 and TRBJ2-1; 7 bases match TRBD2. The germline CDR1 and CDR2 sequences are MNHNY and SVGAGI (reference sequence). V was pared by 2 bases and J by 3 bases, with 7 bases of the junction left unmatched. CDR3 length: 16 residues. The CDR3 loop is CASSYRRGSFYNEQFF. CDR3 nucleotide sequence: TGTGCCAGCAGTTACCGTCGCGGGAGCTTCTACAATGAGCAGTTCTTC.

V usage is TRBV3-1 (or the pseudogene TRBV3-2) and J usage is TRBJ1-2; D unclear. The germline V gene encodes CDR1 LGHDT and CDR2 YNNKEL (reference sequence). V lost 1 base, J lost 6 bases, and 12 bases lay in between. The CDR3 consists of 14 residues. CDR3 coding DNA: TGTGCCAGCAGCCAAGGGAGGTTTAAGAATGGCTACACCTTC. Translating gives CASSQGRFKNGYTF.

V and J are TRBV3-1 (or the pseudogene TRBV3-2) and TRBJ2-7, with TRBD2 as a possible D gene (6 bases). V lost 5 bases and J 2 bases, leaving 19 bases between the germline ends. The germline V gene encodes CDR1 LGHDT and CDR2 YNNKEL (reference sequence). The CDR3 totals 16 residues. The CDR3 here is CASSDSPLSGAYEQYF. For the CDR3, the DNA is TGTGCCAGCAGCGACTCTCCCCTCTCGGGGGCCTACGAGCAGTACTTC.

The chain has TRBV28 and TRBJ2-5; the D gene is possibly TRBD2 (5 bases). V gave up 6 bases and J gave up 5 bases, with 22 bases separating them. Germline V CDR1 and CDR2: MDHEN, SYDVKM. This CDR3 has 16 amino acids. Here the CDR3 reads CASRGSNLGPLETQYF. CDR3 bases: TGTGCCAGCAGGGGGAGCAACCTAGGCCCCCTGGAGACCCAGTACTTC.

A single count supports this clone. CDR3 protein: CASSIAGGQGLNTGELFF. DNA for the CDR3: TGTGCCAGTAGTATTGCCGGGGGTCAGGGGCTTAACACCGGGGAGCTGTTTTTT. The chain joins TRBV19 to TRBJ2-2, with D tentatively TRBD1 or TRBD2 (6 bases each). Looked up from germline, CDR1 is LNHDA and CDR2 is SQIVND (reference sequence). V lost 3 bases and J lost 2, with 19 bases in between. This CDR3 is 18 amino acids long.

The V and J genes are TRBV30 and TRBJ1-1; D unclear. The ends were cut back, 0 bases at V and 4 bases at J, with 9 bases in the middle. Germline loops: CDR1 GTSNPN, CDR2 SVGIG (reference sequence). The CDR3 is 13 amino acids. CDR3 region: CAWSVYSGTEAFF. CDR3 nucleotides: TGTGCCTGGAGTGTATACAGCGGCACTGAAGCTTTCTTT. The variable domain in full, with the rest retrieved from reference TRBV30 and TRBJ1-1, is SQTIHQWPATLVQPVGSPLSLECTVEGTSNPNLYWYRQAAGRGLQLLFYSVGIGQISSEVPQNLSASRPQDRQFILSSKKLLLSDSGFYLCAWSVYSGTEAFFGQGTRLTVV.

The CDR3 DNA sequence: TGTGCCAGCTCACCAAGGGACCGGCGGGCAGGCCGACACTCCTACGAGCAGTACTTC. Its protein is CASSPRDRRAGRHSYEQYF. J is TRBJ2-7 and V is TRBV18, with D possibly being TRBD1 or TRBD2 (5 bases each). The length of the CDR3 is 19 residues. The germline V and J ends were trimmed by 2 bases and 0 bases, with 23 bases remaining between them. Germline V gene data show CDR1 as KGHSH and CDR2 as LQKENI. The whole variable domain, filled in from reference TRBV18 and TRBJ2-7, reads NAGVMQNPRHLVRRRGQEARLRCSPMKGHSHVYWYRQLPEEGLKFMVYLQKENIIDESGMPKERFSAEFPKEGPSILRIQQVVRGDSAAYFCASSPRDRRAGRHSYEQYFGPGTRLTVT.

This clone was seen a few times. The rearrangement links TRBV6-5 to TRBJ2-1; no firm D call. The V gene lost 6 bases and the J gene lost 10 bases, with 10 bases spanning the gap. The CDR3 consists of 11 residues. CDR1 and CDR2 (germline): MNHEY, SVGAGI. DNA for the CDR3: TGTGCCAGCAGGGTAGCCGGAGAGCAGTTCTTC. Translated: CASRVAGEQFF.

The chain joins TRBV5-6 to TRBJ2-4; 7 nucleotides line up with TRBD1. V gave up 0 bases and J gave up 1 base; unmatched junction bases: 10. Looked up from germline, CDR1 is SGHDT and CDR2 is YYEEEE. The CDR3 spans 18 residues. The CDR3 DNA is TGTGCCAGCAGCTTGGGGACAGGCGCTACATTCGCCAAAAACATTCAGTACTTC. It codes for CASSLGTGATFAKNIQYF.